This T cell receptor beta chain was documented in a study of CD8 T cells in Susac syndrome. Trimming at V came to 3 bases and at J to 10 bases, leaving 16 bases not matched to a gene. The CDR3 consists of 17 residues. The V gene's germline CDR1 is SGHDN and CDR2 FVKESK. Study results and caveats: The TCR sequencing and HLA analysis in the study involved a relatively small number of individuals, as the study acknowledged.

Details on this clonotype: The antigen remains unidentified.

After extraction with the RNeasy kit, roughly 0.5 to 1 ug of the RNA was reverse transcribed using random hexamers. TCR beta CDR3 was amplified by immunoSEQ multiplex PCR. This amplification extended across 54 Vbeta and 13 Jbeta segments. TCRdb processed the immunoSEQ multiplex PCR reads anew with MiXCR; each CDR3 protein has one entry. Of around 300,000 distinct CDR3 sequences in the sample, about nine tenths were seen once. The authors carried out high-throughput sequencing of TCR beta. They applied it to CD8+ and CD4+ T cells obtained from blood. Negative isolation yielded CD4+ and CD8+ T cells, and FACS enriched TEMRA cells.

Sequenced input: CD8+ T cells from PBMCs. The chain couples TRBV14 to TRBJ2-1, with 9 bases aligning to TRBD2. This receptor was identified in a human donor with multiple sclerosis. The CDR3 loop is CASSQESGTSPNKEQFF. CDR3 DNA sequence: TGTGCCAGCAGCCAGGAATCCGGGACTAGCCCGAATAAGGAGCAGTTCTTC.